The next 19 T cell receptor beta chains were all read from a single sample in a study of blood T cell repertoires in COVID-19. The table came from immunoSEQ multiplex PCR; TCRdb's copy has only in-frame clones and leaves some out. Among approximately 180,000 clones, about 85% were seen once, and the ten largest hold about a fifth. Material for sequencing was peripheral blood. Receptor source: a man in his 60s with active or convalescent COVID-19.

Note on this clone: This same CDR3 is encoded by further DNA sequences in the sample. V usage is TRBV20-1 and J usage is TRBJ2-3, with 9 bases fitting TRBD2. Per the germline V gene, CDR1 is DFQATT and CDR2 is SNEGSKA (reference sequence). This CDR3 region has 15 residues. The junction had 6 bases not matched to a gene; V was cut back by 3 bases and J by 2 bases. CDR3 region: CSASASGGPTDTQYF. Here the CDR3 DNA reads TGCAGTGCTAGTGCGAGCGGGGGGCCCACAGATACGCAGTATTTT.

This clone was seen once. The rearrangement uses TRBV7-2 and TRBJ2-2, with D possibly matching TRBD2 (6 bases). Germline assignment: CDR1 SGHTA and CDR2 FQGNSA. Trimming took off 2 bases at V and 6 bases at J, with 13 bases between the two ends. The CDR3 is 15 residues long. The CDR3 is CASSLYLGGAGELFF. The CDR3 nucleotides read TGTGCCAGCAGCTTATACCTGGGGGGTGCCGGGGAGCTGTTTTTT.

The chain is built from TRBV2 and TRBJ2-3; the match to TRBD1 covers 8 bases. The CDR3 is 16 amino acids. Germline CDR1 reads SNHLY; CDR2 reads FYNNEI. V lost 1 base and J lost 3; bases outside the gene matches: 6. CDR3 DNA: TGTGCCAGCAGTGAAGGTGGAGGACAGGGTACAGATACGCAGTATTTT. Translated, it gives CASSEGGGQGTDTQYF. Together with reference TRBV2 and TRBJ2-3, the CDR3 gives the full variable domain: EPEVTQTPSHQVTQMGQEVILRCVPISNHLYFYWYRQILGQKVEFLVSFYNNEISEKSEIFDDQFSVERPDGSNFTLKIRSTKLEDSAMYFCASSEGGGQGTDTQYFGPGTRLTVL.

The chain employs TRBV19 and TRBJ1-3; no reliable D call. This CDR3 is built from 14 residues. The V gene lost 5 bases and the J gene lost 8 bases, with 16 bases spanning the gap. CDR1 and CDR2 (germline): LNHDA, SQIVND (reference sequence). CDR3 sequence: CASSRTGVADTIYF. The CDR3 DNA sequence: TGTGCCAGTAGTCGGACTGGAGTTGCTGACACCATATATTTT.

The chain is built from TRBV19 and TRBJ1-5; D not resolved. Trimming removed 8 bases from V and 2 bases from J, with 13 bases in between. Germline CDR1 reads LNHDA; CDR2 reads SQIVND (reference sequence). The CDR3 is 14 amino acids. CDR3 loop: CASRRTGGNQPQHF. The CDR3 nucleotides read TGTGCCAGTCGGAGGACTGGGGGCAATCAGCCCCAGCATTTT.

The chain has TRBV6-2 or TRBV6-3 and TRBJ1-2, with D perhaps matching TRBD1 (6 bases). Trimming shortened V by 2 bases and J by 0 bases, and 13 bases separated the two germline ends. The CDR3 covers 16 residues. CDR1 and CDR2 from the germline V gene are MNHEY and SVGEGT. The CDR3 bases are TGTGCCAGCAGTTACGGCCTACAGGGACCTAACTATGGCTACACCTTC. Translation: CASSYGLQGPNYGYTF.

This chain links TRBV7-2 with TRBJ2-3; the D is unclear. This CDR3 comprises 11 residues. Germline V gene sequence: CDR1 SGHTA, CDR2 FQGNSA. Trimming shortened V by 6 bases and J by 4 bases, and 5 bases separated the two germline ends. CDR3 nucleotides: TGTGCCAGCAGTACTGCAGATACGCAGTATTTT. This sequence encodes CASSTADTQYF.

The chain couples TRBV29-1 to TRBJ1-1; a weak D match, TRBD1 (5 bases). Germline CDR1 reads SQVTM; CDR2 reads ANQGSEA. V was shortened by 5 bases and J by 1 base, with 14 bases between the two germline ends. This CDR3 is 14 amino acids long. CDR3 sequence (DNA): TGCAGCGTTACCAGGACCACAGGGAACACTGAAGCTTTCTTT. Protein product: CSVTRTTGNTEAFF.

The chain employs TRBV7-9 and TRBJ1-2; 7 nucleotides agree with TRBD1. Per germline, CDR1 SEHNR and CDR2 FQNEAQ (reference sequence). CDR3 length equals 13 residues. V was clipped by 5 bases and J by 8 bases; unmatched bases: 8. The CDR3 sequence is CASSHPTGMGYTF. CDR3 sequence (DNA): TGTGCCAGCAGCCACCCGACAGGGATGGGCTACACCTTC.

Ten or more counts support this clone. DNA of the CDR3: TGTGCCAGCAGCTCCTCCGAGAGCTACCACGAGCAGTACTTC. Residues: CASSSSESYHEQYF. J is TRBJ2-7 and V is TRBV7-9; no clear D. From germline, CDR1 is SEHNR and CDR2 FQNEAQ (reference sequence). CDR3 length: 14 amino acids. V was shortened by 4 bases and J by 5 bases, with 15 bases between the two germline ends.

This chain joins TRBV7-3 and TRBJ2-2; D is undetermined. Trimming removed 5 bases at V and 0 bases at J, with 10 bases between. CDR1 and CDR2 from the germline V gene are SGHTA and FQGTGA. The CDR3 runs to 15 residues. The CDR3 spells CASSPSLANTGELFF. The CDR3 bases are TGTGCCAGCAGCCCATCCCTAGCGAACACCGGGGAGCTGTTTTTT. Together with reference TRBV7-3 and TRBJ2-2, the CDR3 gives the full variable domain: GAGVSQTPSNKVTEKGKYVELRCDPISGHTALYWYRQSLGQGPEFLIYFQGTGAADDSGLPNDRFFAVRPEGSVSTLKIQRTERGDSAVYLCASSPSLANTGELFFGEGSRLTVL.

The CDR3 spells CASSQRTGVILGNEQFF. The CDR3 coding sequence is TGCGCCAGCAGTCAGAGAACAGGGGTCATTTTAGGCAATGAGCAGTTCTTC. The chain links TRBV5-1 to TRBJ2-1, with TRBD1 identical over 7 bases. V lost 5 bases, J lost 6 bases, and 17 bases stayed unmatched. The CDR3 consists of 17 residues. Germline V lookup: CDR1 SGHRS, CDR2 YFSETQ.

This rearrangement joins TRBV19 to TRBJ1-5; D unresolved. V dropped 7 bases and J dropped 0 bases, with 10 bases sitting between them. This CDR3 region has 14 residues. Germline V lookup: CDR1 LNHDA, CDR2 SQIVND (reference sequence). The CDR3 is CASTDLYSNQPQHF. CDR3 in DNA: TGTGCCAGTACAGATCTTTATAGCAATCAGCCCCAGCATTTT.

The chain couples TRBV5-1 to TRBJ2-3; 12 bases match TRBD2. Per the germline V gene, CDR1 is SGHRS and CDR2 is YFSETQ. The V gene end was trimmed by 4 bases and the J gene end by 0 bases; junction bases not matched to a gene: 3. CDR3 length: 16 residues. The CDR3 reads CASSNGLAGSTDTQYF. The CDR3, as DNA: TGCGCCAGCAGCAATGGACTAGCGGGGAGCACAGATACGCAGTATTTT. The variable domain in full, completed from reference TRBV5-1 and TRBJ2-3, reads KAGVTQTPRYLIKTRGQQVTLSCSPISGHRSVSWYQQTPGQGLQFLFEYFSETQRNKGNFPGRFSGRQFSNSRSEMNVSTLELGDSALYLCASSNGLAGSTDTQYFGPGTRLTVL.

J is TRBJ1-4 and V is TRBV5-4; TRBD1 matches at 12 bases. V was clipped by 9 bases and J by 3 bases; unmatched bases: 9. Germline assignment: CDR1 SGHNT and CDR2 YYREEE (reference sequence). The CDR3 is made up of 16 amino acids. The chain's CDR3 is CATGTGGAAANEKLFF. The CDR3, as DNA: TGTGCCACCGGGACAGGGGGCGCGGCGGCTAATGAAAAACTGTTTTTT.

DNA for the CDR3: TGTGCCAGCAGCTTAGCGAATGTCAGGGACTACGAGCAGTACTTC. It codes for CASSLANVRDYEQYF. The rearrangement uses TRBV11-1 and TRBJ2-7, with TRBD1 as a possible D gene (5 bases). Trimming removed 0 bases at V and 3 bases at J, with 12 bases between. Germline assignment: CDR1 SGHAT and CDR2 FQDESV (reference sequence). The CDR3 consists of 15 residues.

The chain combines TRBV6-5 with TRBJ1-2; TRBD1 matches at 7 bases. The CDR3 runs to 14 residues. The V gene's germline CDR1 is MNHEY and CDR2 SVGAGI. Germline trimming cut 7 bases from V and 5 bases from J; bases unmatched to any gene: 10. The CDR3 DNA sequence: TGTGCCAGCAACGGGGACAGAGGGCCATATGGCTACACCTTC. This codes for CASNGDRGPYGYTF.

This clone was seen only a few times. Other DNA sequences in the sample encode the same CDR3. V and J are TRBV6-5 and TRBJ1-2; possible D gene TRBD1, 6 bases. The CDR3 is made up of 12 amino acids. The germline V and J ends were trimmed by 3 bases and 8 bases, with 10 bases remaining between them. From germline, CDR1 is MNHEY and CDR2 SVGAGI. The CDR3 DNA reads as TGTGCCAGCAGTTATAGGGGGGGCGGCTACACCTTC. Its protein product is CASSYRGGGYTF.

The chain joins TRBV2 to TRBJ2-5; maybe TRBD1 (6 bases). Trimming stripped 4 bases from V and 4 bases from J, with 19 bases between. This CDR3 region has 16 residues. Germline CDR1 reads SNHLY; CDR2 reads FYNNEI. The CDR3 loop is CASSVSPGGLRETQYF. The CDR3 nucleotides read TGTGCCAGCAGTGTTAGTCCTGGGGGCCTGCGAGAGACCCAGTACTTC.